A selection of T cell receptor beta chains follows, all from one sample in a study of cytomegalovirus exposure and HLA in healthy donors. Sequenced by immunoSEQ multiplex PCR; TCRdb stores in-frame clones only, minus some. The repertoire includes about 300,000 clones, roughly 89% of them detected once, and around 4% sits in the top ten. Source material: PBMCs. The receptors were sampled from a man in his forties in good health and CMV-seropositive. Both conserved end residues are part of each CDR3. Each record gives: D gene, clone size, J gene, V gene, CDR3 protein, CDR3 DNA. A D gene is named only where the DNA matches it firmly. Not every row has a clone size; where given, it reads once, few, many or a size class.

. . TRBJ2-1 TRBV27 CASSLRQVPTEYNEQFF TGTGCCAGCAGTCTCAGACAGGTACCTACAGAGTACAATGAGCAGTTCTTC
TRBD2 . TRBJ2-7 TRBV27 CASSLVAAGGQYF TGTGCCAGCAGTTTAGTGGCAGCGGGAGGGCAGTACTTC
. . TRBJ2-3 TRBV7-3 CASSLNGQIATDTQYF TGTGCCAGCAGCTTAAATGGACAGATTGCCACAGATACGCAGTATTTT
TRBD2 . TRBJ2-5 TRBV29-1 CSVTPAGIQETQYF TGCAGCGTTACCCCAGCGGGGATACAAGAGACCCAGTACTTC
. . TRBJ2-2 TRBV13 CASSSTVNTGELFF TGTGCCAGCAGCTCGACAGTGAACACCGGGGAGCTGTTTTTT
. . TRBJ2-7 TRBV4-1 CASSPTDNSYEQYF TGCGCCAGCAGCCCTACGGACAACTCCTACGAGCAGTACTTC
. . TRBJ2-3 TRBV7-3 CASSVGLSGGTQYF TGTGCCAGCAGCGTAGGACTATCCGGGGGTACGCAGTATTTT
. few TRBJ1-5 TRBV4-1 CASSQEAGVQPQHF TGCGCCAGCAGCCAAGAGGCAGGCGTCCAGCCCCAGCATTTT
TRBD1 . TRBJ2-7 TRBV5-6 CASSLRTGGIYEQYF TGTGCCAGCAGCCTGAGGACAGGGGGCATATACGAGCAGTACTTC
. . TRBJ1-5 TRBV6-5 CASSYSGQGPQHF TGTGCCAGCAGTTACTCGGGACAAGGGCCCCAGCATTTT
TRBD1 . TRBJ2-1 TRBV6-5 CASRGDRGNYNEQFF TGTGCCAGCAGGGGGGACAGGGGAAACTACAATGAGCAGTTCTTC
. . TRBJ1-2 TRBV19 CASSIQQSSNYGYTF TGTGCCAGTAGTATACAACAGAGTTCTAACTATGGCTACACCTTC
. . TRBJ1-2 TRBV28 CASSKGGAQNYGYTF TGTGCCAGCAGTAAGGGGGGGGCTCAAAACTATGGCTACACCTTC
TRBD2 . TRBJ2-7 TRBV28 CATHGRPTYEQYF TGTGCCACCCACGGGAGGCCAACCTACGAGCAGTACTTC
. . TRBJ2-2 TRBV11-1 CASSSVDFAGKLFF TGTGCCAGCAGCTCCGTGGACTTCGCCGGGAAGCTGTTTTTT
. few TRBJ2-1 TRBV11-2 CASRGERNEQFF TGTGCCAGCAGGGGAGAGAGAAATGAGCAGTTCTTC